This T cell receptor beta chain was documented in a study of blood T cell repertoires in COVID-19. At the level of the study: Some COVID-19 samples were acute and others convalescent; all came from the United States, Italy and Spain.

This CDR3 has 15 amino acids. With V trimmed by 6 bases and J by 5 bases, 5 bases remained unmatched. Germline loops: CDR1 MGHDK, CDR2 SYGVNS. As handled by the study authors: The assay estimated nucleated cells by amplifying reference gene primers. The protocol was immunoSEQ multiplex PCR, while the TCRdb copy is restricted to in-frame clones and leaves out a portion. That table furnishes V, J and clone size, whereas the DNA furnished D and trimming. Among 90,000 or so clones, around 90% were seen once, and the ten largest hold about 3.7%. The chain couples TRBV25-1 to TRBJ1-6, with 9 bases matching TRBD1. Sequenced sample: peripheral blood. The origin of this receptor is a woman between 65 and 79 years old with acute or convalescent COVID-19. CDR3 region: CASRARTGDNSPLHF. The DNA for the CDR3 is TGTGCCAGCAGGGCCCGGACAGGGGATAATTCACCCCTCCACTTT.